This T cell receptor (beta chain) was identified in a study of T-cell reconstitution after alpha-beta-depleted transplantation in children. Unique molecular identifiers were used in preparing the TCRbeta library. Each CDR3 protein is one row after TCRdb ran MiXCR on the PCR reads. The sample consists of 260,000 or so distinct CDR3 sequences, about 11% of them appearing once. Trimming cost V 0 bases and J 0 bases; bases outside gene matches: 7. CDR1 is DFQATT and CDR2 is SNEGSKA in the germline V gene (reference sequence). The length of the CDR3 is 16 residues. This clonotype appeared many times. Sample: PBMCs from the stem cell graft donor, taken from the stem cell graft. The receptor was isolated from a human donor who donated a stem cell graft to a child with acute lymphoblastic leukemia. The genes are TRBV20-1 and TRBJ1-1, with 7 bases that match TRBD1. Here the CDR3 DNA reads TGCAGTGCTAGAGAACCCCCGGGACAGTTGAACACTGAAGCTTTCTTT. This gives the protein CSAREPPGQLNTEAFF.